The T cell receptor beta chain described here comes from a study of cytomegalovirus exposure and HLA in healthy donors. The germline gives CDR1 SNHLY, CDR2 FYNNEI. V was pared by 3 bases and J by 0 bases, with 5 bases between. This CDR3 comprises 13 residues. For this clone: Its antigen is undetermined.

The study, taken as a whole, reports: In vitro confirmation showed three CMV-associated chains to be CMV antigen specific.

Profiled with immunoSEQ multiplex PCR; TCRdb holds only in-frame clones, not every one. The data show roughly 60,000 clones, with over 90% seen just once and under 2.5% held by the top ten. This sequence joins TRBV2 and TRBJ1-1; D unclear. Input material: PBMCs. The sequence came from a man between 18 and 29 years old in good health and CMV-seronegative. The CDR3: CASSDWLNTEAFF. CDR3 bases: TGTGCCAGCAGTGATTGGCTGAACACTGAAGCTTTCTTT.